These 32 T cell receptor beta chains came from one sample sequenced in a study of CD8 T cells in ankylosing spondylitis. MiXCR was run by TCRdb on the 5' RACE reads, yielding one entry per CDR3 protein. The data contain approximately 250,000 distinct CDR3 sequences, roughly a tenth of them singletons. The specimen was blood, either unsorted or a sorted T cell fraction (not recorded which). Source of these receptors: a male donor with ankylosing spondylitis or in good health (not recorded which).

This clonotype has only a few counts. One base away lies a much larger clone, so this may be a sequencing read error. The chain employs TRBV7-7 and TRBJ2-1; 7 bases agree with TRBD2. The CDR3 consists of 14 residues. Germline V gene data show CDR1 as SSHAT and CDR2 as FNYEAQ (reference sequence). Unmatched junction bases numbered 10, after V lost 5 bases and J lost 9 bases. Here the CDR3 DNA reads TGTGCCAGCAGCAGCGGGAAATACGCGACTGAGCAGTTCTTC. Protein: CASSSGKYATEQFF.

This clonotype occurred many times. The chain combines TRBV6-4 with TRBJ2-1; TRBD2 matches 9 bases. Looked up from germline, CDR1 is MRHNA and CDR2 is SNTAGT. There are 15 residues in the CDR3. V was clipped by 0 bases and J by 8 bases; unmatched bases: 5. The CDR3 region is CASSDSSGGSDEQFF. CDR3 DNA sequence: TGTGCCAGCAGTGACTCTAGCGGGGGTAGTGATGAGCAGTTCTTC.

CDR3 residues: CASSPGGGQGAEKLFF. For the CDR3, the DNA is TGTGCCAGCAGCCCCGGAGGGGGCCAGGGGGCTGAAAAACTGTTTTTT. The chain couples TRBV3-1 to TRBJ1-4; 8 bases match TRBD1. The CDR3 consists of 16 residues. V trimming: 4 bases; J trimming: 7 bases; junction bases outside the gene matches: 11. Germline values: CDR1 LGHDT, CDR2 YNNKEL (reference sequence).

The sample holds many counts of this clonotype. The chain links TRBV4-2 to TRBJ2-1; 9 nucleotides match TRBD2. The CDR3 is made up of 17 amino acids. Germline trimming cut 4 bases from V and 9 bases from J; bases unmatched to any gene: 16. Germline V gene lookup returns CDR1 LGHNA and CDR2 YNFKEQ. The CDR3 DNA reads as TGTGCCAGCAGCCCTCCACAGGGCGGGGGGGCCCATAGTGAGCAGTTCTTC. It is translated as CASSPPQGGGAHSEQFF.

This clonotype has a count of ten or more. This sequence joins TRBV2 and TRBJ2-1, with a weak D call TRBD2 (6 bases). The CDR3 totals 17 residues. Germline-derived CDR1 and CDR2 are SNHLY and FYNNEI. Trimming took off 8 bases at V and 3 bases at J, with 23 bases between the two ends. This CDR3 is CASAVKEGGLVYNEQFF. The CDR3 DNA reads TGTGCCAGCGCCGTGAAGGAGGGAGGCCTAGTCTACAATGAGCAGTTCTTC.

Ten or more counts support this clonotype. The chain is built from TRBV29-1 and TRBJ2-3; the match to TRBD2 covers 9 bases. Germline lookup yields CDR1 SQVTM and CDR2 ANQGSEA. The CDR3 has 13 amino acids. Trimming cost V 5 bases and J 2 bases; bases outside gene matches: 2. CDR3 amino acids: CSVSSGTTDTQYF. The CDR3 DNA follows: TGCAGCGTTTCTAGCGGGACCACAGATACGCAGTATTTT.

In its sample, this clonotype was seen many times. This rearrangement joins TRBV19 to TRBJ2-6, with D maybe TRBD1 (5 bases). Trimming cost V 5 bases and J 0 bases, with 11 bases left between them. Germline V gene sequence: CDR1 LNHDA, CDR2 SQIVND (reference sequence). This CDR3 comprises 16 residues. Here the CDR3 reads CASSPPGYSGANVLTF. The CDR3 bases are TGTGCCAGTAGTCCCCCAGGGTACTCTGGGGCCAACGTCCTGACTTTC.

This clonotype was observed many times. This chain uses TRBV5-1 with TRBJ2-1; 7 positions agree with TRBD2. The CDR3 is 16 amino acids. V was clipped by 4 bases and J by 3 bases; unmatched bases: 10. The germline V gene has CDR1 SGHRS and CDR2 YFSETQ. The CDR3 sequence: CASSTPSGTLYNEQFF. CDR3 DNA: TGCGCCAGCAGCACCCCTAGCGGCACCCTCTACAATGAGCAGTTCTTC.

The chain couples TRBV12-3 or TRBV12-4 to TRBJ2-3, with D possibly being TRBD2 (6 bases). Trimming took 3 bases from V and 2 from J, leaving 12 bases between them. The CDR3 totals 15 residues. CDR3 sequence (DNA): TGTGCCAGCAGTTTTCCTAGCGCCTCCACAGATACGCAGTATTTT. Protein: CASSFPSASTDTQYF.

This clonotype was counted a few times. The V call is TRBV30, the J call TRBJ1-5, with D perhaps matching TRBD1 (5 bases). CDR1 GTSNPN and CDR2 SVGIG come from the germline V gene (reference sequence). V shed 7 bases and J shed 5 bases, with 15 bases lying between them. CDR3 length equals 13 residues. The CDR3 sequence: CASGTRRDQPQHF. The CDR3 coding sequence is TGTGCCTCCGGGACCCGGCGGGATCAGCCCCAGCATTTT. Variable domain in full (rest from reference TRBV30 and TRBJ1-5): SQTIHQWPATLVQPVGSPLSLECTVEGTSNPNLYWYRQAAGRGLQLLFYSVGIGQISSEVPQNLSASRPQDRQFILSSKKLLLSDSGFYLCASGTRRDQPQHFGDGTRLSIL.

This clonotype has at least ten counts. The V gene is TRBV20-1, the J gene TRBJ2-5, with 11 bases that match TRBD2. This CDR3 has 14 amino acids. Germline V gene lookup returns CDR1 DFQATT and CDR2 SNEGSKA (reference sequence). V lost 6 bases to trimming and J lost 7 bases; unmatched junction nucleotides: 10. The CDR3 region is CSALRLAGLGTQYF. The CDR3 DNA reads TGCAGTGCACTGAGACTAGCGGGGTTAGGGACCCAGTACTTC.

CDR3 in amino acids: CASQGGEANGYTF. The CDR3 DNA reads TGTGCCAGTCAGGGTGGGGAGGCGAATGGCTACACCTTC. The chain uses TRBV7-2 and TRBJ1-2; perhaps TRBD1 as D (5 bases). CDR3 length: 13 amino acids. Trimming removed 9 bases at V and 6 bases at J, with 17 bases between. In germline, CDR1 is SGHTA, CDR2 FQGNSA.

This clonotype was found a few times. The chain employs TRBV30 and TRBJ2-2, with TRBD1 as a possible D gene (6 bases). V was trimmed by 4 bases and J by 0 bases, leaving 9 bases between them. The CDR3 is 14 residues long. CDR1 is GTSNPN, CDR2 SVGIG, per germline (reference sequence). This chain's CDR3 is CAWTGAPNTGELFF. The CDR3 DNA follows: TGTGCCTGGACAGGGGCCCCGAACACCGGGGAGCTGTTTTTT.

This clonotype showed up many times. This chain connects TRBV5-1 to TRBJ2-7; perhaps D is TRBD1 or TRBD2 (5 bases each). Germline CDR1 SGHRS, CDR2 YFSETQ. Trimming pared 4 bases from V and 2 bases from J, leaving 22 bases between. The CDR3 runs 17 residues. CDR3 amino acids: CASSLSRDGLRAYEQYF. The DNA of the CDR3 is TGCGCCAGCAGCCTATCCCGGGACGGCCTTAGGGCCTACGAGCAGTACTTC. Full variable domain (missing parts from reference TRBV5-1 and TRBJ2-7): KAGVTQTPRYLIKTRGQQVTLSCSPISGHRSVSWYQQTPGQGLQFLFEYFSETQRNKGNFPGRFSGRQFSNSRSEMNVSTLELGDSALYLCASSLSRDGLRAYEQYFGPGTRLTVT.

This clonotype was counted many times. The chain carries TRBV24-1 and TRBJ2-3; D possibly corresponds to TRBD2 (6 bases). This CDR3 has 14 residues. V was shortened by 2 bases and J by 5 bases, with 10 bases between the two germline ends. Germline lookup yields CDR1 KGHDR and CDR2 SFDVKD. CDR3 bases: TGTGCCACCAGTGATTCCGGGACTCAAGATACGCAGTATTTT. Translated: CATSDSGTQDTQYF.

Notes on this clonotype: The CDR3 does not end in the conserved phenylalanine or tryptophan, so this is likely a read error. The CDR3 region is CASSLGPNQETQYL. In nucleotides, the CDR3 is TGTGCCAGCAGCTTAGGTCCGAACCAAGAGACCCAGTACCTC. The gene calls are TRBV7-9 and TRBJ2-5; D remains unclear. This CDR3 has 14 residues. CDR1 is SEHNR and CDR2 is FQNEAQ in the germline V gene (reference sequence). V was cut by 1 base and J by 0 bases, with 6 bases left in between.

This clonotype occurred many times. The V and J genes are TRBV5-1 and TRBJ2-2; D is unresolved. The CDR3 spans 13 residues. Per germline, CDR1 SGHRS and CDR2 YFSETQ. V dropped 5 bases and J dropped 1 base, with 6 bases sitting between them. The CDR3 bases are TGCGCCAGCAGGGGTTTGAACACCGGGGAGCTGTTTTTT. It translates to CASRGLNTGELFF.

There are many counts of this clonotype. The chain carries TRBV20-1 and TRBJ2-3; TRBD1 might be the D (6 bases). The CDR3 is 15 amino acids. Per germline, CDR1 DFQATT and CDR2 SNEGSKA (reference sequence). V lost 5 bases, J lost 0 bases, and 15 bases lay in between. The DNA of the CDR3 is TGCAGTGCTGGGCGAGGGGGACCTAGCACAGATACGCAGTATTTT. Translation gives CSAGRGGPSTDTQYF.

Ten or more counts support this clonotype. V is TRBV19 and J is TRBJ1-5; no reliable D call. CDR3 size: 13 residues. CDR1 is LNHDA, CDR2 SQIVND, per germline (reference sequence). V was shortened by 3 bases and J by 5 bases, with 8 bases between the two germline ends. The CDR3 DNA reads as TGTGCCAGTAGTATTGGCGTACATCAGCCCCAGCATTTT. It translates to CASSIGVHQPQHF.

In this sample, this clonotype turned up many times. One junction end does not reproduce the germline sequence, and a read error may be involved. This sequence joins TRBV29-1 and TRBJ2-5, with a weak D call TRBD1 (6 bases). This CDR3 spans 13 amino acids. Per the germline V gene, CDR1 is SQVTM and CDR2 is ANQGSEA. The DNA for the CDR3 is TGCAGCGTAGAAGGGGACATCTCGCAGACCCAGTACTTC. Its translation is CSVEGDISQTQYF.

This clonotype has at least ten counts. The rearrangement uses TRBV4-1 and TRBJ2-7, with TRBD2 as a possible D gene (5 bases). The CDR3 contains 14 residues. Trimming took 1 base from V and 1 from J, leaving 8 bases between them. Germline-derived CDR1 and CDR2 are MGHRA and YSYEKL. CDR3 sequence (DNA): TGCGCCAGCAGCCAAGCGGAGCGGTCCTACGAGCAGTACTTC. Protein: CASSQAERSYEQYF.

This clonotype showed up many times. The V gene is TRBV6-5, the J gene TRBJ1-6, with 8 bases lining up with TRBD1. J was trimmed by 10 bases and V by 0 bases; bases with no gene match: 5. Germline V gene sequence: CDR1 MNHEY, CDR2 SVGAGI. The CDR3 totals 15 residues. This CDR3 is CASSYSGQGGSPLHF. In DNA form, the CDR3 reads TGTGCCAGCAGTTACTCTGGACAGGGAGGATCACCCCTCCACTTT.

This clonotype was found many times. V is TRBV12-3 or TRBV12-4 and J is TRBJ1-1; D perhaps matches TRBD1 (6 bases). The CDR3 is 14 amino acids. The V end was cut by 6 bases, the J end by 6 bases, with 17 bases between. CDR3 region: CASRAQGGGAEAFF. The CDR3 nucleotides are TGTGCCAGCAGAGCACAGGGCGGAGGGGCTGAAGCTTTCTTT.

This clonotype was observed a handful of times. As DNA, the CDR3 is TGTGCCAGCAGTGATCAGGGGCTAAACGAGCAGTACTTC. It is translated as CASSDQGLNEQYF. The genes are TRBV28 and TRBJ2-7; the D gene is possibly TRBD1 (6 bases). Germline CDR1 is MDHEN and CDR2 is SYDVKM. The CDR3 length is 13 residues. V gave up 5 bases and J gave up 5 bases, with 13 bases separating them.

This clonotype was observed at least ten times. The chain is built from TRBV12-3 or TRBV12-4 and TRBJ2-5; the D gene is possibly TRBD2 (7 bases). This CDR3 has 14 residues. Between the trimmed V and J ends, which lost 6 bases and 4 bases, there was a span of 15 bases. CDR3 bases: TGTGCCAGCAGCGCCCGGAGGGGGGGAGAGACCCAGTACTTC. Translating it yields CASSARRGGETQYF.

This clonotype appeared many times. The chain is built from TRBV6-4 and TRBJ2-3; 7 nucleotides line up with TRBD2. This CDR3 region has 14 residues. V lost 8 bases to trimming and J lost 2 bases; unmatched junction nucleotides: 7. Germline CDR1 is MRHNA and CDR2 is SNTAGT. In nucleotides, the CDR3 is TGTGCCAGCGGGCGCGGGGGTATCACAGATACGCAGTATTTT. Amino acids: CASGRGGITDTQYF.

This clonotype occurred many times. This chain joins TRBV5-1 and TRBJ1-1; the match to TRBD1 covers 11 bases. The CDR3 contains 13 residues. With V trimmed by 0 bases and J by 9 bases, 1 base remained unmatched. Germline lookup yields CDR1 SGHRS and CDR2 YFSETQ. The CDR3 spells CASSLGDRGKAFF. DNA for the CDR3: TGCGCCAGCAGCTTGGGGGACAGGGGGAAAGCTTTCTTT.

This clonotype was recorded many times. This sequence joins TRBV29-1 and TRBJ1-1; D is possibly TRBD1 (5 bases). V was clipped by 1 base and J by 0 bases, with 12 bases between them. The CDR3 has 15 amino acids. The germline CDR1 and CDR2 sequences are SQVTM and ANQGSEA. The DNA for the CDR3 is TGCAGCGTTGAAGGGGCCGGGGCGGTGAACACTGAAGCTTTCTTT. Translation: CSVEGAGAVNTEAFF.

In this sample, this clonotype turned up many times. This chain connects TRBV5-1 to TRBJ1-1, with D possibly being TRBD1 (6 bases). The CDR3 length is 15 residues. Trimming took off 0 bases at V and 5 bases at J, with 14 bases between the two ends. Germline-derived CDR1 and CDR2 are SGHRS and YFSETQ. The CDR3 nucleotides are TGCGCCAGCAGCTTGGAGGGGGAGAGGGGGACTGAAGCTTTCTTT. Translated: CASSLEGERGTEAFF.

Ten or more counts support this clonotype. The genes are TRBV7-9 and TRBJ2-3, with 8 bases fitting TRBD1. The length of the CDR3 is 15 residues. Germline-derived CDR1 and CDR2 are SEHNR and FQNEAQ (reference sequence). V trimming: 5 bases; J trimming: 4 bases; junction bases outside the gene matches: 8. The CDR3 region is CASSRGQGGADTQYF. CDR3 nucleotides: TGTGCCAGCAGCCGCGGACAGGGTGGGGCAGATACGCAGTATTTT. Based on the CDR3 plus reference TRBV7-9 and TRBJ2-3, the full variable domain is DTGVSQNPRHKITKRGQNVTFRCDPISEHNRLYWYRQTLGQGPEFLTYFQNEAQLEKSRLLSDRFSAERPKGSFSTLEIQRTEQGDSAMYLCASSRGQGGADTQYFGPGTRLTVL.

This sequence joins TRBV7-2 and TRBJ2-2, with D possibly being TRBD2 (5 bases). The CDR3 runs 15 residues. Trimming left V 3 bases short and J 5 bases short, with 13 bases between. Germline values: CDR1 SGHTA, CDR2 FQGNSA. DNA of the CDR3: TGTGCCAGCAGCTTTAGGACGTCGGGAACCGGGGAGCTGTTTTTT. Encoded protein: CASSFRTSGTGELFF.

The sample holds many counts of this clonotype. The V call is TRBV20-1, the J call TRBJ2-1; 11 nucleotides agree with TRBD2. The CDR3 contains 20 residues. The J segment lost 0 bases and the V segment lost 3 bases, leaving 16 bases of the junction unmatched. Germline CDR1 DFQATT, CDR2 SNEGSKA (reference sequence). This CDR3 reads CSASSFAGTSGAYSYNEQFF. CDR3 nucleotide sequence: TGCAGTGCTAGTAGCTTTGCCGGGACTAGCGGAGCATACTCCTACAATGAGCAGTTCTTC.